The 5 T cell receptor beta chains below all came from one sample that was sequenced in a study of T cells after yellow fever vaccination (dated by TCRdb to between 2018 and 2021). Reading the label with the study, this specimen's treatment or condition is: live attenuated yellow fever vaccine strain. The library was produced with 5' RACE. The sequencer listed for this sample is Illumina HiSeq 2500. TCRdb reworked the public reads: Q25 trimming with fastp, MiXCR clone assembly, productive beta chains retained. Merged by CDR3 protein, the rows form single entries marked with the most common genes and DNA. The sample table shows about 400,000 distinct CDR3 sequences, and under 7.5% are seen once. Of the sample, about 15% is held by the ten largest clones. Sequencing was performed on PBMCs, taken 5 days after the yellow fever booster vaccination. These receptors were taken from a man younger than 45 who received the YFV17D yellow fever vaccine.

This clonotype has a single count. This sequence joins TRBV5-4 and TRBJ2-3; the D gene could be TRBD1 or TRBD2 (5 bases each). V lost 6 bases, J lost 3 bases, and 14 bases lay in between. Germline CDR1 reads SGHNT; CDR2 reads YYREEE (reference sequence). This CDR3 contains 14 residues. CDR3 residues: CASKNPGLTDTQYF. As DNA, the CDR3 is TGTGCCAGCAAAAATCCGGGGCTTACAGATACGCAGTATTTT.

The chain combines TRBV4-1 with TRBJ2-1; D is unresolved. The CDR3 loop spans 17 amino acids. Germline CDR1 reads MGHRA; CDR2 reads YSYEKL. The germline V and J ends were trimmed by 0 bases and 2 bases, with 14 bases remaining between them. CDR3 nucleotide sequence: TGCGCCAGCAGCCAAGACCCTCTCCCTCTTCCCTACAATGAGCAGTTCTTC. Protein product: CASSQDPLPLPYNEQFF.

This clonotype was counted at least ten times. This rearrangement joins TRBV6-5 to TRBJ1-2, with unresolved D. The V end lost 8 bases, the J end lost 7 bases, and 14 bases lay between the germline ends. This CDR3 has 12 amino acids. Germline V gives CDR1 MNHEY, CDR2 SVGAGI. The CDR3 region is CASAQFWAGYTF. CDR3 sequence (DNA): TGTGCCAGCGCCCAGTTTTGGGCTGGCTACACCTTC.

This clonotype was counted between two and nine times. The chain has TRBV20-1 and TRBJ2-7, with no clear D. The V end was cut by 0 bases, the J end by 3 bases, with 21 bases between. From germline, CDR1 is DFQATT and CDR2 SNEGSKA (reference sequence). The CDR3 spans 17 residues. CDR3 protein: CSAREPQTVGLHYEQYF. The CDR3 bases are TGCAGTGCTAGAGAGCCCCAAACCGTCGGGCTCCACTACGAGCAGTACTTC.

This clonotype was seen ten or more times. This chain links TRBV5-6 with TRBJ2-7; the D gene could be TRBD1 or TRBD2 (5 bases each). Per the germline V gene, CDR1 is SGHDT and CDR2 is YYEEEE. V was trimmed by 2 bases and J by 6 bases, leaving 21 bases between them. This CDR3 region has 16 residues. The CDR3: CASSLSGSRVRIEQYF. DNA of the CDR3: TGTGCCAGCAGCTTATCGGGGTCCAGGGTACGGATCGAGCAGTACTTC.